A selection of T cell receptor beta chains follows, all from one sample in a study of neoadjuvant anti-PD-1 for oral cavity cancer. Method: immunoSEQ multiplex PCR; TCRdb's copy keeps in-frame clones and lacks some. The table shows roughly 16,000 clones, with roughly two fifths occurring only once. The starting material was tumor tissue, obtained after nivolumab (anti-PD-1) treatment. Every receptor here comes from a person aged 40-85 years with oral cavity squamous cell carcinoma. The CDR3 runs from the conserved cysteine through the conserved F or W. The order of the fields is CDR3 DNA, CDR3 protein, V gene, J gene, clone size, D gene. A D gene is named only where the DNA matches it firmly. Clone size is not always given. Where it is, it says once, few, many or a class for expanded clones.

CDR3 DNA: TGTGCCAGTAGTATACGCCGGGACAGGGCAGGGGAGCAGTACTTC
CDR3 protein: CASSIRRDRAGEQYF
V gene: TRBV19
J gene: TRBJ2-7
clone size: -
D gene: TRBD1

CDR3 DNA: TGCGCCAGCAGCCAAGAATATAGTGGGTGGACTGAAGCTTTCTTT
CDR3 protein: CASSQEYSGWTEAFF
V gene: TRBV4-3
J gene: TRBJ1-1
clone size: -
D gene: -

CDR3 DNA: TGTGCCAGCAGCTTAGGCCTCGCAGGTTTGATCTCCGGGGAGCTGTTTTTT
CDR3 protein: CASSLGLAGLISGELFF
V gene: TRBV13
J gene: TRBJ2-2
clone size: few
D gene: -

CDR3 DNA: TGCGCCAGCAGTGAGTCTCAGGGTAGAGATACGCAGTATTTT
CDR3 protein: CASSESQGRDTQYF
V gene: TRBV10-1
J gene: TRBJ2-3
clone size: -
D gene: -

CDR3 DNA: TGTGCCAGCAGCTTAACGGGCTACAGCACAGATACGCAGTATTTT
CDR3 protein: CASSLTGYSTDTQYF
V gene: TRBV11-2
J gene: TRBJ2-3
clone size: few
D gene: -

CDR3 DNA: TGTGCCAGTAGTAGAAACAGGGGAGCCTACGAGCAGTACTTC
CDR3 protein: CASSRNRGAYEQYF
V gene: TRBV19
J gene: TRBJ2-7
clone size: few
D gene: TRBD1

CDR3 DNA: TGTGCCAGCAGCGTAGTGGGCCGATCGAACACCGGGGAGCTGTTTTTT
CDR3 protein: CASSVVGRSNTGELFF
V gene: TRBV9
J gene: TRBJ2-2
clone size: -
D gene: -

CDR3 DNA: TGTGCCAGTAGTATAACGGCAGGGGGACTGAATCAGCCCCAGCATTTT
CDR3 protein: CASSITAGGLNQPQHF
V gene: TRBV19
J gene: TRBJ1-5
clone size: -
D gene: TRBD1

CDR3 DNA: TGCAGCGTTGAAGTAGGAGATACGCAGTATTTT
CDR3 protein: CSVEVGDTQYF
V gene: TRBV29-1
J gene: TRBJ2-3
clone size: few
D gene: -

CDR3 DNA: TGTGCCAGCAGTCACCCAGGGGTAGTTGGCTACACCTTC
CDR3 protein: CASSHPGVVGYTF
V gene: TRBV28
J gene: TRBJ1-2
clone size: few
D gene: -

CDR3 DNA: TGCGCCAGCAGCCTGCAGGACACCGGGGAGCTGTTTTTT
CDR3 protein: CASSLQDTGELFF
V gene: TRBV5-1
J gene: TRBJ2-2
clone size: -
D gene: -

CDR3 DNA: TGTGCCAGCAGTTACACAGGACTAGCGGGGGCCCCACAGTTCTTC
CDR3 protein: CASSYTGLAGAPQFF
V gene: TRBV6-5
J gene: TRBJ2-1
clone size: -
D gene: TRBD2

CDR3 DNA: TGTGCCAGCAGAGGGGCATTTAACAATTCACCCCTCCACTTT
CDR3 protein: CASRGAFNNSPLHF
V gene: TRBV6-5
J gene: TRBJ1-6
clone size: many
D gene: -

CDR3 DNA: TGTGCCAGCAGCCCTAGGACAGGGCCCGGGGAGCTGTTTTTT
CDR3 protein: CASSPRTGPGELFF
V gene: TRBV27
J gene: TRBJ2-2
clone size: -
D gene: TRBD1

CDR3 DNA: TGTGCCAGCAGCCGATGGACAGGAATTTACTATGGCTACACCTTC
CDR3 protein: CASSRWTGIYYGYTF
V gene: TRBV5-6
J gene: TRBJ1-2
clone size: few
D gene: TRBD1

CDR3 DNA: TGCGCCAGCAGCTTGGCTGGGACAGGGGGTGAAAAACTGTTTTTT
CDR3 protein: CASSLAGTGGEKLFF
V gene: TRBV5-1
J gene: TRBJ1-4
clone size: few
D gene: TRBD1

CDR3 DNA: TGTGCCAGCAACCACTTAGGATACGAGCAGTACTTC
CDR3 protein: CASNHLGYEQYF
V gene: TRBV5-5
J gene: TRBJ2-7
clone size: many
D gene: -

CDR3 DNA: TGTGCCAGCAGTGACTTTTACCGCGAGCAGTACTTC
CDR3 protein: CASSDFYREQYF
V gene: TRBV2
J gene: TRBJ2-7
clone size: few
D gene: -

CDR3 DNA: TGTGCCAGCAGTTTAGCCGACAGGGCTAACACTGAAGCTTTCTTT
CDR3 protein: CASSLADRANTEAFF
V gene: TRBV27
J gene: TRBJ1-1
clone size: -
D gene: TRBD1

CDR3 DNA: TGTGCCAGCAGCCAAGAGGGACAGGGGGTGAGTGGCTACACCTTC
CDR3 protein: CASSQEGQGVSGYTF
V gene: TRBV4-2
J gene: TRBJ1-2
clone size: few
D gene: TRBD1

CDR3 DNA: TGTGCCAGCAGGGAGGGTTCACCCCTCCACTTT
CDR3 protein: CASREGSPLHF
V gene: TRBV2
J gene: TRBJ1-6
clone size: medium-sized
D gene: -

CDR3 DNA: TGTGCCAGCTCACCTGGGGAAGGGGACTATGGCTACACCTTC
CDR3 protein: CASSPGEGDYGYTF
V gene: TRBV18
J gene: TRBJ1-2
clone size: few
D gene: -

CDR3 DNA: TGTGCCACCATCAATAGCGGGGGCCCTAACACCGGGGAGCTGTTTTTT
CDR3 protein: CATINSGGPNTGELFF
V gene: TRBV15
J gene: TRBJ2-2
clone size: few
D gene: TRBD2

CDR3 DNA: TGCGCCAGCAGCTTGGAAGGTCTTAACTATGGCTACACCTTC
CDR3 protein: CASSLEGLNYGYTF
V gene: TRBV5-1
J gene: TRBJ1-2
clone size: few
D gene: -

CDR3 DNA: TGTGCCAGTACTATTCGGACTAGCACAGATACGCAGTATTTT
CDR3 protein: CASTIRTSTDTQYF
V gene: TRBV19
J gene: TRBJ2-3
clone size: -
D gene: -

CDR3 DNA: TGCGCCAGCAGCCAGGACAGGGGTGGCACTGAAGCTTTCTTT
CDR3 protein: CASSQDRGGTEAFF
V gene: TRBV4-3
J gene: TRBJ1-1
clone size: -
D gene: TRBD1

CDR3 DNA: TGTGCCAGCAGCTTAAGGTACGGGTACGAGCAGTACTTC
CDR3 protein: CASSLRYGYEQYF
V gene: TRBV7-6
J gene: TRBJ2-7
clone size: few
D gene: -

CDR3 DNA: TGTGCCAGCAGCTTAGCAGGCGGTGCAGGGTTGGTCACTGAAGCTTTCTTT
CDR3 protein: CASSLAGGAGLVTEAFF
V gene: TRBV11-2
J gene: TRBJ1-1
clone size: few
D gene: -

CDR3 DNA: TGTGCCACCAGCAGAGATTTAGGGGCGGACTATGGCTACACCTTC
CDR3 protein: CATSRDLGADYGYTF
V gene: TRBV15
J gene: TRBJ1-2
clone size: -
D gene: -

CDR3 DNA: TGCGCCAGCAGCTTTGACAGACAGGGTTCCTACGAGCAGTACTTC
CDR3 protein: CASSFDRQGSYEQYF
V gene: TRBV5-1
J gene: TRBJ2-7
clone size: -
D gene: TRBD1

CDR3 DNA: TGTGCCAGCAGCCCATCCCCGGACAGGTCTTACTACGAGCAGTACTTC
CDR3 protein: CASSPSPDRSYYEQYF
V gene: TRBV7-8
J gene: TRBJ2-7
clone size: -
D gene: TRBD1

CDR3 DNA: TGTGCCAGCAGCTTAGCGTTGCTCACTAGCGGGGCCAATGAGCAGTTCTTC
CDR3 protein: CASSLALLTSGANEQFF
V gene: TRBV7-2
J gene: TRBJ2-1
clone size: -
D gene: TRBD2

CDR3 DNA: TGTGCCACCATAGGGTTGGACAGGGTGAACCATGAGCAGTTCTTC
CDR3 protein: CATIGLDRVNHEQFF
V gene: TRBV19
J gene: TRBJ2-1
clone size: -
D gene: TRBD1

CDR3 DNA: TGTGCCAGCAGCTTAGAGAGAGGGGGCCCGAATTATAGCAATCAGCCCCAGCATTTT
CDR3 protein: CASSLERGGPNYSNQPQHF
V gene: TRBV7-2
J gene: TRBJ1-5
clone size: -
D gene: TRBD1

CDR3 DNA: TGTGCCAGCAGCTTTAGGGGTGCAAAAGCTGAAGCTTTCTTT
CDR3 protein: CASSFRGAKAEAFF
V gene: TRBV7-2
J gene: TRBJ1-1
clone size: few
D gene: -

CDR3 DNA: TGTGCCAGCAGCTTGGACAGGGGGCGCGACACCGGGGAGCTGTTTTTT
CDR3 protein: CASSLDRGRDTGELFF
V gene: TRBV5-4
J gene: TRBJ2-2
clone size: -
D gene: TRBD1

CDR3 DNA: TGTGCCAGCAGCCAATCTCTTGGGGGGCCCTATGGCTACACCTTC
CDR3 protein: CASSQSLGGPYGYTF
V gene: TRBV4-2
J gene: TRBJ1-2
clone size: -
D gene: -

CDR3 DNA: TGTGCCACGACAGGGACCTCTGGGGCCAACGTCCTGACTTTC
CDR3 protein: CATTGTSGANVLTF
V gene: TRBV6-1
J gene: TRBJ2-6
clone size: -
D gene: TRBD1

CDR3 DNA: TGCGCCAGCAGCCTAGGACAGGGGGATTCCATCTACGAGCAGTACTTC
CDR3 protein: CASSLGQGDSIYEQYF
V gene: TRBV5-1
J gene: TRBJ2-7
clone size: -
D gene: TRBD1

CDR3 DNA: TGTGCCAGCAAAGGACAGGGGGCGCAACAGCCCCAGCATTTT
CDR3 protein: CASKGQGAQQPQHF
V gene: TRBV18
J gene: TRBJ1-5
clone size: -
D gene: TRBD1

CDR3 DNA: TGTGCCAGCAGCCGGGGACTAGCCTCCGGGGAGCTGTTTTTT
CDR3 protein: CASSRGLASGELFF
V gene: TRBV7-2
J gene: TRBJ2-2
clone size: -
D gene: TRBD2

CDR3 DNA: TGTGCCTGGAACAACCTTGGGGGCACTGAAGCTTTCTTT
CDR3 protein: CAWNNLGGTEAFF
V gene: TRBV30
J gene: TRBJ1-1
clone size: few
D gene: -

CDR3 DNA: TGTGCCTGGACCCTCCCACAGAGGGCACTTTCCTACGAGCAGTACTTC
CDR3 protein: CAWTLPQRALSYEQYF
V gene: TRBV30
J gene: TRBJ2-7
clone size: -
D gene: -

CDR3 DNA: TGTGCCAGCAGTGAAACCCCAGGGTTTCGCTCACCCCTCCACTTT
CDR3 protein: CASSETPGFRSPLHF
V gene: TRBV6-4
J gene: TRBJ1-6
clone size: few
D gene: -

CDR3 DNA: TGTGCCAGCAGCTCCTCGGGACACAACACAGATACGCAGTATTTT
CDR3 protein: CASSSSGHNTDTQYF
V gene: TRBV7-2
J gene: TRBJ2-3
clone size: once
D gene: -

CDR3 DNA: TGCGCCAGCAGCCGTTACCGGGACTCCGAACATGGCTACACCTTC
CDR3 protein: CASSRYRDSEHGYTF
V gene: TRBV4-1
J gene: TRBJ1-2
clone size: few
D gene: -